Listed below are T cell receptor beta chains from one sample, sequenced in a study of T cells in Graves' hyperthyroidism and ophthalmopathy. TCRdb analysed the multiplex PCR reads with MiXCR anew, one entry per CDR3 protein. The sample records about 420,000 distinct CDR3 sequences, approximately 14% being singletons. Material: blood. The receptors were gathered from a woman aged 18-29 years with Graves' hyperthyroidism. Each CDR3 is given with its conserved first and last residue. A D gene is named only where the DNA matches it firmly. Expanded clones get a size class; other rows say once, few or many, or leave the size out.

d_call,v_call,j_call,clone_size,cdr3_nt,cdr3_aa
NA,TRBV30,TRBJ2-7,many,TGTGCCTGGAGTGTACCGGGTATCTACGAGCAGTACTTC,CAWSVPGIYEQYF
TRBD2,TRBV27,TRBJ2-1,NA,TGTGCCAGCAGCCGACTAGCGAACAATGAGCAGTTCTTC,CASSRLANNEQFF
NA,TRBV7-8,TRBJ2-3,NA,TGTGCCAGCAGCTCTAGCGAGGGCACAGATACGCAGTATTTT,CASSSSEGTDTQYF
TRBD1,TRBV5-1,TRBJ2-7,many,TGCGCCAGCAGCTTGACAGGGGGCTTTGCGGGTCTAAGCTACGAGCAGTACTTC,CASSLTGGFAGLSYEQYF
NA,TRBV18,TRBJ2-5,many,TGTGCCAGCTCACCACAAGAGGAGACCCAGTACTTC,CASSPQEETQYF
NA,TRBV7-9,TRBJ1-5,NA,TGTGCCAGCAGCTTACAGTGGATGGATAGCAATCAGCCCCAGCATTTT,CASSLQWMDSNQPQHF
TRBD2,TRBV6-2/TRBV6-3,TRBJ2-3,many,TGTGCCAGCAGTTACGAAGCGGGAGGACTGACTAGCACAGATACGCAGTATTTT,CASSYEAGGLTSTDTQYF
NA,TRBV2,TRBJ2-5,many,TGTGCCAGCACCTTGTTCGGGCAAGAGACCCAGTACTTC,CASTLFGQETQYF
NA,TRBV30,TRBJ2-2,many,TGTGCCTGGAAACGGTTAGGGGGGGACACCGGGGAGCTGTTTTTT,CAWKRLGGDTGELFF
NA,TRBV3-1,TRBJ2-1,NA,TGTGCCAGCAGCCATGACAGTCGGAATGAGCAGTTCTTC,CASSHDSRNEQFF
NA,TRBV12-3/TRBV12-4,TRBJ2-1,many,TGTGCCAGCAGTTTATCCCACAATGAGCAGTTCTTC,CASSLSHNEQFF
TRBD2,TRBV20-1,TRBJ2-4,NA,TGCAGTGCTAGAGCCTCTCCCGCCCGGGGGGGGCTTAGGCTTCAGTACTTC,CSARASPARGGLRLQYF
NA,TRBV7-2,TRBJ2-5,many,TGTGCCAGCAGCCTGCGGCCTACCCAAGCAGGCGGAGAGACCCAGTACTTC,CASSLRPTQAGGETQYF
NA,TRBV5-6,TRBJ2-7,few,TGTGCCAGCAGCTTTCGTCCAGATTTCTCCTACGAGCAGTACTTC,CASSFRPDFSYEQYF
NA,TRBV28,TRBJ2-7,many,TGTGCCAGCAGTTTTTCCGTCGATCGTGGCGAGCAGTACTTC,CASSFSVDRGEQYF
NA,TRBV6-1,TRBJ2-7,many,TGTGCCAGCAGTTCCTTAAACGAGCAGTACTTC,CASSSLNEQYF
NA,TRBV6-5,TRBJ2-1,many,TGTGCCAGCAGTTACCCCCCCCACTACAATGAGCAGTTCTTC,CASSYPPHYNEQFF